This paragraph covers one T cell receptor (beta chain) sequence. The method was immunoSEQ multiplex PCR; TCRdb's version includes in-frame clones alone and lacks a portion of them. The table lists some 71,000 clones, 90% to 95% of them singletons. V gave up 0 bases and J gave up 8 bases; unmatched junction bases: 6. Germline V gene sequence: CDR1 SGDLS, CDR2 YYNGEE. The CDR3 runs to 15 residues. The sample is drawn from a study of OX40 agonist ivuxolimab in advanced cancers. The source material was CD4+ or CD8+ T cells sorted from blood, sampled in a trial of the OX40 agonist ivuxolimab. The TCR was taken from an adult with an advanced solid tumor such as melanoma, head and neck, liver or kidney cancer. The chain links TRBV9 to TRBJ2-1, with TRBD2 matching 9 bases. As DNA, the CDR3 is TGTGCCAGCAGCGTAGGGTCTAGCGGGACCGATGAGCAGTTCTTC. It codes for CASSVGSSGTDEQFF.